This TCR beta chain was recovered during a study of human T cells and chemical hapten exposure. Study background: Across its approximately 23 weeks, the study gave patients weekly diphenylcyclopropenone doses to the scalp. Patients having alopecia areata, totalis or universalis were mostly female. Study-level results: While controls formed fewer of them, expanded TCRs formed significantly more large CDR3 similarity clusters.

MiXCR, applied by TCRdb to the RACE reads, yields one record per CDR3 protein. Among about 68,000 distinct CDR3 sequences listed, approximately 11% were seen once. By sample share, this clonotype is medium-sized (0.01 to 0.1%). Antigen specificity is unknown. Time point noted: pre-sensitization, week 0. The treatment is: therapeutic diphenylcyclopropenone sensitization with weekly scalp DPC. Alopecia patients between 18 and 70 years old and suitable for DPC were used as donors. The CDR3 sequence is 15 residues long. V was pared by 3 bases and J by 6 bases, with 3 bases of the junction left unmatched. Germline values: CDR1 SGHTA, CDR2 FQGNSA.

Sequences were derived from whole blood, sampled in connection with sensitization to the hapten diphenylcyclopropenone (DPC). J is TRBJ2-3 and V is TRBV7-2, with 13 positions matching TRBD2. The source of this sequence is a woman in her fifties or sixties with alopecia areata. Some clones in this sample may be carry-over from other donors' samples. CDR3 DNA sequence: TGTGCCAGCAGCTTGATACTAGCGGGGGGGGATACGCAGTATTTT. Protein product: CASSLILAGGDTQYF. Based on the CDR3 plus reference TRBV7-2 and TRBJ2-3, the full variable domain is GAGVSQSPSNKVTEKGKDVELRCDPISGHTALYWYRQSLGQGLEFLIYFQGNSAPDKSGLPSDRFSAERTGGSVSTLTIQRTQQEDSAVYLCASSLILAGGDTQYFGPGTRLTVL.